Each of the 18 T cell receptor beta chains below was sequenced from the same sample in a study of T cells in Graves' hyperthyroidism and ophthalmopathy. Researchers amplified the TCR beta CDR3 regions from RNA transcripts. Initially, a first-round RT-PCR of the TCR CDR3 employed the HTBI primer set. TCRdb passed the multiplex PCR reads through MiXCR, listing each CDR3 protein once. The sample contains roughly 500,000 distinct CDR3 sequences, 35% to 50% of which appear only once. The specimen was peripheral blood or thyroid tissue (not recorded which). All receptors come from an adult woman with Graves' disease, either hyperthyroidism or ophthalmopathy (not recorded which).

This chain joins TRBV6-2 or TRBV6-3 and TRBJ1-1; TRBD1 matches at 8 bases. The length of the CDR3 is 13 residues. Germline CDR1 MNHEY, CDR2 SVGEGT. CDR3 DNA: TGTGCTAGAGGGGACAGGAAGGAGAATGAAGCTTTCTTT. Its translation: CARGDRKENEAFF.

The rearrangement uses TRBV7-2 and TRBJ1-3, with D uncertain. V lost 5 bases, J lost 0 bases, and 17 bases lay in between. CDR3 length equals 17 residues. Germline-derived CDR1 and CDR2 are SGHTA and FQGNSA. The CDR3 coding sequence is TGTGCCAGCAGCCTAGAACCCGGTGGGAGCTCTGGAAACACCATATATTTT. Amino acids: CASSLEPGGSSGNTIYF.

This chain uses TRBV7-9 with TRBJ2-7; D may be TRBD2 (6 bases). The V end was cut by 5 bases, the J end by 6 bases, with 20 bases between. CDR3 length: 15 amino acids. From germline, CDR1 is SEHNR and CDR2 FQNEAQ (reference sequence). The CDR3 DNA sequence: TGTGCCAGCAGCGACCCCGGGCGGGAAGGACTCGAGCAGTACTTC. This translates into CASSDPGREGLEQYF.

Points on this clonotype: This may arise from a read error, as a much more abundant clone is one base away. V and J are TRBV12-3 or TRBV12-4 and TRBJ2-2; D is perhaps TRBD1 (6 bases). CDR3 size: 14 residues. Trimming removed 5 bases from V and 3 bases from J, with 10 bases in between. This CDR3 is CASSPGTHTGELFF. CDR3 bases: TGTGCCAGCAGTCCTGGGACACACACCGGGGAGCTGTTTTTT.

This clonotype has ten or more counts. The chain is built from TRBV20-1 and TRBJ1-5; D is possibly TRBD1 (5 bases). Per the germline V gene, CDR1 is DFQATT and CDR2 is SNEGSKA (reference sequence). Trimming shortened V by 5 bases and J by 4 bases, and 18 bases separated the two germline ends. This CDR3 is built from 15 residues. CDR3 DNA sequence: TGCAGTGCTCGGGGACTGGCGGCGGGAAATCAGCCCCAGCATTTT. Residues: CSARGLAAGNQPQHF.

This clonotype occurred a few times. The chain uses TRBV6-1 and TRBJ2-7, with a possible D match to TRBD1 (5 bases). Between the trimmed V and J ends, which lost 4 bases and 3 bases, there was a span of 10 bases. The CDR3 loop spans 13 amino acids. Germline V gene lookup returns CDR1 MNHNS and CDR2 SASEGT. The CDR3 nucleotides are TGTGCCAGCAGTGTAGGCAGGGTCTACGAGCAGTACTTC. It translates to CASSVGRVYEQYF.

This clonotype was seen many times. The chain is built from TRBV7-2 and TRBJ2-7, with 8 bases lining up with TRBD1. The V and J ends lost 5 bases and 2 bases, in that order; junction bases with no gene match: 8. Germline V gene lookup returns CDR1 SGHTA and CDR2 FQGNSA. This CDR3 spans 15 amino acids. CDR3 sequence: CASSPDRGFPYEQYF. The CDR3 DNA reads as TGTGCCAGCAGCCCAGACAGGGGATTCCCCTACGAGCAGTACTTC. Based on the CDR3 plus reference TRBV7-2 and TRBJ2-7, the full variable domain is GAGVSQSPSNKVTEKGKDVELRCDPISGHTALYWYRQSLGQGLEFLIYFQGNSAPDKSGLPSDRFSAERTGGSVSTLTIQRTQQEDSAVYLCASSPDRGFPYEQYFGPGTRLTVT.

The chain links TRBV7-8 to TRBJ1-4, with D possibly TRBD1 on 5 matching bases. The CDR3 contains 14 residues. Trimming pared 5 bases from V and 5 bases from J, leaving 12 bases between. Germline V gives CDR1 SGHVS, CDR2 FQNEAQ. CDR3: CASSVGDGNEKLFF. For the CDR3, the DNA is TGTGCCAGCAGCGTTGGGGACGGAAATGAAAAACTGTTTTTT.

This clonotype was seen many times. V and J are TRBV19 and TRBJ2-6, with D perhaps TRBD1 or TRBD2 (7 bases each). Germline CDR1 LNHDA, CDR2 SQIVND (reference sequence). Between the trimmed V and J ends, which lost 5 bases and 0 bases, there was a span of 20 bases. The CDR3 has 19 amino acids. CDR3 region: CASSGREGPGGSGANVLTF. DNA for the CDR3: TGTGCCAGTAGTGGCAGGGAGGGACCAGGGGGCTCTGGGGCCAACGTCCTGACTTTC.

This chain connects TRBV20-1 to TRBJ2-7, with 12 bases that match TRBD2. Germline trimming cut 3 bases from V and 3 bases from J; bases unmatched to any gene: 3. The CDR3 is 14 residues long. Germline CDR1 is DFQATT and CDR2 is SNEGSKA (reference sequence). This chain's CDR3 is CSASTSGRNYEQYF. The CDR3 nucleotides read TGCAGTGCTAGCACTAGCGGGAGGAACTACGAGCAGTACTTC.

This clonotype has only a few counts. This chain connects TRBV15 to TRBJ2-6, with a weak D call TRBD1 (5 bases). Germline V gene sequence: CDR1 LNHNV, CDR2 YYDKDF (reference sequence). The CDR3 is made up of 15 amino acids. V gave up 3 bases and J gave up 9 bases, with 15 bases separating them. CDR3 sequence: CATSSQEARGNVLTF. CDR3 sequence (DNA): TGTGCCACCAGCAGCCAAGAGGCAAGGGGCAACGTCCTGACTTTC.

The chain couples TRBV10-3 to TRBJ2-7; 7 bases line up with TRBD1. J lost 3 bases, V lost 3 bases, and 17 bases had no gene match. Germline CDR1 reads ENHRY; CDR2 reads SYGVKD. There are 18 residues in the CDR3. The CDR3 region has the DNA TGTGCCATCAGTGACTCCAAAATCGGGACAGAACCCATCTACGAGCAGTACTTC. Translated: CAISDSKIGTEPIYEQYF.

The chain links TRBV7-9 to TRBJ1-1; 12 bases agree with TRBD1. J gave up 5 bases and V 5 bases, and 6 bases lay outside the gene matches. CDR3 length: 15 amino acids. In germline, CDR1 is SEHNR, CDR2 FQNEAQ (reference sequence). The CDR3 spells CASSDGTGGETEAFF. The CDR3 DNA follows: TGTGCCAGCAGCGACGGGACAGGGGGCGAAACTGAAGCTTTCTTT.

The CDR3 DNA sequence: TGCAGCGTTGTAGAGGGGGCGATCACCTACGAGCAGTACTTC. Protein sequence: CSVVEGAITYEQYF. The genes are TRBV29-1 and TRBJ2-7, with 7 nucleotides matching TRBD1. Per the germline V gene, CDR1 is SQVTM and CDR2 is ANQGSEA. J gave up 2 bases and V 4 bases, and 8 bases lay outside the gene matches. This CDR3 has 14 residues.

This clonotype was detected many times. V and J are TRBV7-9 and TRBJ2-7, with D maybe TRBD2 (5 bases). The germline V gene encodes CDR1 SEHNR and CDR2 FQNEAQ (reference sequence). The CDR3 runs to 15 residues. Trimming removed 0 bases at V and 3 bases at J, with 12 bases between. This CDR3 reads CASSLAGLANYEQYF. The DNA for the CDR3 is TGTGCCAGCAGCTTAGCGGGCCTAGCAAACTACGAGCAGTACTTC.

This clonotype has ten or more counts. The CDR3 sequence: CASSGGAAGNTEAFF. In nucleotides, the CDR3 is TGTGCCAGCAGCGGGGGAGCCGCTGGGAACACTGAAGCTTTCTTT. This chain uses TRBV7-9 with TRBJ1-1; weak D call: TRBD1 (5 bases). The germline gives CDR1 SEHNR, CDR2 FQNEAQ (reference sequence). The germline V and J ends were trimmed by 5 bases and 1 base, with 14 bases remaining between them. The CDR3 is made up of 15 amino acids.

The CDR3 DNA follows: TGTGCCAGCAGCGACGGGACCGGTCAGCCCCAGCATTTT. Translated: CASSDGTGQPQHF. The genes are TRBV11-2 and TRBJ1-5, with D possibly TRBD1 on 5 matching bases. Trimming took off 5 bases at V and 6 bases at J, with 11 bases between the two ends. Germline lookup yields CDR1 SGHAT and CDR2 FQNNGV. The CDR3 spans 13 residues. The full variable domain, its missing parts supplied by reference TRBV11-2 and TRBJ1-5, is EAGVAQSPRYKIIEKRQSVAFWCNPISGHATLYWYQQILGQGPKLLIQFQNNGVVDDSQLPKDRFSAERLKGVDSTLKIQPAKLEDSAVYLCASSDGTGQPQHFGDGTRLSIL.

This sequence joins TRBV7-2 and TRBJ2-7; a possible D gene is TRBD2 (6 bases). Germline CDR1 is SGHTA and CDR2 is FQGNSA. The germline V and J ends were trimmed by 5 bases and 9 bases, with 23 bases remaining between them. The CDR3 has 15 amino acids. The CDR3 region has the DNA TGTGCCAGCAGCACTATGGGGGGACGCAATCAGTGGCAGTACTTC. It is translated as CASSTMGGRNQWQYF.